One sample yielded the 27 T cell receptor beta chains listed below, sequenced in a study of blood T cell repertoires in COVID-19 (dated by TCRdb to between 2020 and 2021). Libraries were made using the immunoSEQ multiplex PCR assay. Here the immuneACCESS table is served through TCRdb, limited to in-frame sequences with V and J called. Missing clones are a known gap in these copies; in checked studies unresolved V genes cover under half, and the rest lacks a known reason. The sample table shows 290,000 or so clones, and around 90% are seen once. The ten largest clones add up to about 2.3% of the sample. Input material: peripheral blood. The receptor set was obtained from a young man with active or convalescent COVID-19.

The chain joins TRBV5-1 to TRBJ2-4; 10 bases map to TRBD2. The germline V gene has CDR1 SGHRS and CDR2 YFSETQ. The CDR3 runs 15 residues. With 4 bases clipped from V and 4 bases from J, the junction kept 5 bases outside the gene matches. In DNA form, the CDR3 reads TGCGCCAGCAGCCCAAGGACTAGCGGTAAAAACATTCAGTACTTC. This codes for CASSPRTSGKNIQYF.

The genes are TRBV2 and TRBJ2-7, with a possible D match to TRBD2 (5 bases). The V end was cut by 3 bases, the J end by 2 bases, with 11 bases between. This CDR3 region has 14 residues. The V gene's germline CDR1 is SNHLY and CDR2 FYNNEI. In DNA form, the CDR3 reads TGTGCCAGCAGTGACGCGGGCGCTACCTACGAGCAGTACTTC. It codes for CASSDAGATYEQYF.

The chain has TRBV27 and TRBJ1-5, with TRBD1 matching 8 bases. Unmatched junction bases numbered 9, after V lost 8 bases and J lost 3 bases. The length of the CDR3 is 15 residues. Looked up from germline, CDR1 is MNHEY and CDR2 is SMNVEV (reference sequence). CDR3 protein: CASRPQGAVNQPQHF. The CDR3 DNA reads TGTGCCAGCCGTCCGCAGGGGGCGGTCAATCAGCCCCAGCATTTT.

This clone was counted a few times. One junction end disagrees with the germline gene, perhaps due to a read error. The chain carries TRBV20-1 and TRBJ1-1; D not resolved. CDR1 is DFQATT and CDR2 is SNEGSKA in the germline V gene (reference sequence). The CDR3 sequence is 11 residues long. In nucleotides, the CDR3 is TGCAGTGCTAGTTTCGCGACTGGAGCTTTCTTT. It codes for CSASFATGAFF.

This chain uses TRBV19 with TRBJ1-3, with unresolved D. CDR3 length equals 14 residues. CDR1 and CDR2 from the germline V gene are LNHDA and SQIVND (reference sequence). The V and J ends lost 5 bases and 5 bases respectively, with 13 bases between them. The CDR3 sequence is CASSLTAERNTIYF. The CDR3 region has the DNA TGTGCCAGTAGTCTAACCGCGGAACGAAACACCATATATTTT.

The chain joins TRBV11-2 to TRBJ2-5, with TRBD2 identical over 7 bases. Looked up from germline, CDR1 is SGHAT and CDR2 is FQNNGV. The CDR3 is 14 amino acids. The V and J ends lost 4 bases and 4 bases, in that order; junction bases with no gene match: 6. The CDR3 here is CASSYRTRPETQYF. The CDR3 DNA is TGTGCCAGCAGCTACCGGACTAGACCAGAGACCCAGTACTTC.

The V and J genes are TRBV5-6 and TRBJ2-3, with a weak D call TRBD1 (5 bases). CDR3 length: 12 residues. Germline values: CDR1 SGHDT, CDR2 YYEEEE. Trimming took off 1 base at V and 6 bases at J, with 6 bases between the two ends. The CDR3 protein is CASSLRGDTQYF. The CDR3 nucleotides read TGTGCCAGCAGCTTGAGGGGTGATACGCAGTATTTT.

This clone was counted between two and nine times. The genes are TRBV19 and TRBJ1-2, with unresolved D. There are 14 residues in the CDR3. Trimming removed 9 bases at V and 7 bases at J, with 21 bases between. Germline-derived CDR1 and CDR2 are LNHDA and SQIVND (reference sequence). Written as DNA, the CDR3 is TGTGCCAGCAGCCTTGGGCCTATCTTAGGTGGCTACACCTTC. Its protein is CASSLGPILGGYTF. The whole variable domain, remainder taken from reference TRBV19 and TRBJ1-2, is DGGITQSPKYLFRKEGQNVTLSCEQNLNHDAMYWYRQDPGQGLRLIYYSQIVNDFQKGDIAEGYSVSREKKESFPLTVTSAQKNPTAFYLCASSLGPILGGYTFGSGTRLTVV.

The V and J genes are TRBV24-1 and TRBJ2-1; 11 bases are a match to TRBD2. The V segment lost 4 bases and the J segment 4 bases; nucleotides outside the gene matches: 5. CDR3 length: 16 amino acids. CDR1 and CDR2 from the germline V gene are KGHDR and SFDVKD. CDR3 sequence: CATSDEGTSGYNEQFF. Written as DNA, the CDR3 is TGTGCCACCAGTGACGAGGGGACTAGCGGATACAATGAGCAGTTCTTC.

This chain connects TRBV2 to TRBJ2-7; maybe TRBD2 (6 bases). The CDR3 consists of 15 residues. Trimming shortened V by 6 bases and J by 3 bases, and 18 bases separated the two germline ends. Germline V gene sequence: CDR1 SNHLY, CDR2 FYNNEI. CDR3 loop: CASSPTQRVHYEQYF. CDR3 bases: TGTGCCAGCAGCCCAACCCAGCGGGTCCACTACGAGCAGTACTTC.

The chain combines TRBV28 with TRBJ2-5, with D perhaps TRBD2 (5 bases). Trimming removed 7 bases at V and 5 bases at J, with 11 bases between. The CDR3 extends over 12 amino acids. Germline assignment: CDR1 MDHEN and CDR2 SYDVKM. The CDR3 DNA sequence: TGTGCCAGCACCCCCCGGGGTGAGACCCAGTACTTC. Residues: CASTPRGETQYF.

CDR3 protein: CASAQVSGNTIYF. The DNA of the CDR3 is TGTGCCAGCGCACAGGTCTCGGGAAACACCATATATTTT. The chain carries TRBV12-3 or TRBV12-4 and TRBJ1-3, with D perhaps matching TRBD1 (5 bases). Trimming stripped 8 bases from V and 4 bases from J, with 12 bases between. This CDR3 region has 13 residues.

Ten or more counts support this clone. This rearrangement joins TRBV3-1 (or the pseudogene TRBV3-2) to TRBJ1-3; 9 nucleotides agree with TRBD1. The length of the CDR3 is 14 residues. V dropped 4 bases and J dropped 7; count of bases not matched to a gene: 5. In germline, CDR1 is LGHDT, CDR2 YNNKEL (reference sequence). The CDR3 is CASSPRDRDNTIYF. The DNA of the CDR3 is TGTGCCAGCAGCCCCCGGGACAGGGATAACACCATATATTTT.

The chain couples TRBV5-1 to TRBJ2-1; 7 bases agree with TRBD1. Trimming at V came to 0 bases and at J to 3 bases, leaving 0 bases not matched to a gene. Germline V gene lookup returns CDR1 SGHRS and CDR2 YFSETQ. This CDR3 contains 14 residues. CDR3 nucleotide sequence: TGCGCCAGCAGCTTGGACAGGGGCTACAATGAGCAGTTCTTC. Its translation: CASSLDRGYNEQFF.

The chain combines TRBV6-5 with TRBJ1-6, with D uncertain. Germline CDR1 MNHEY, CDR2 SVGAGI. The CDR3 loop spans 16 amino acids. V lost 0 bases to trimming and J lost 5 bases, with 11 bases between them. The CDR3 spells CASSYSLGRNNSPLHF. CDR3 in DNA: TGTGCCAGCAGTTACTCGTTGGGCAGGAATAATTCACCCCTCCACTTT.

The gene calls are TRBV2 and TRBJ2-5; D remains ambiguous. V was pared by 7 bases and J by 4 bases, with 7 bases between. The CDR3 spans 11 residues. Germline CDR1 is SNHLY and CDR2 is FYNNEI. Here the CDR3 reads CASTWRETQYF. CDR3 nucleotides: TGTGCCAGCACCTGGAGAGAGACCCAGTACTTC.

The J gene is TRBJ1-5, the V gene TRBV9, with 7 positions matching TRBD1. Germline CDR1 SGDLS, CDR2 YYNGEE. The CDR3 totals 19 residues. J lost 2 bases, V lost 8 bases, and 22 bases had no gene match. The CDR3 is CARRLFRTGEVWGNQPQHF. CDR3 DNA sequence: TGTGCCAGGCGACTATTCAGGACAGGAGAAGTATGGGGCAATCAGCCCCAGCATTTT.

The CDR3 spells CASSDRSSNQPQHF. CDR3 DNA: TGTGCCAGCAGTGACAGGAGCAGCAATCAGCCCCAGCATTTT. The chain links TRBV27 to TRBJ1-5, with D possibly being TRBD1 (6 bases). CDR3 length: 14 amino acids. From germline, CDR1 is MNHEY and CDR2 SMNVEV (reference sequence). V was trimmed by 5 bases and J by 1 base, leaving 9 bases between them.

The chain combines TRBV5-1 with TRBJ2-3; no firm D call. There are 14 residues in the CDR3. Germline-derived CDR1 and CDR2 are SGHRS and YFSETQ. The ends were cut back, 2 bases at V and 4 bases at J, with 11 bases in the middle. For the CDR3, the DNA is TGCGCCAGCAGCTTCTTGGGCTCCCCAGATACGCAGTATTTT. Amino acids: CASSFLGSPDTQYF. The whole variable domain, remainder taken from reference TRBV5-1 and TRBJ2-3, is KAGVTQTPRYLIKTRGQQVTLSCSPISGHRSVSWYQQTPGQGLQFLFEYFSETQRNKGNFPGRFSGRQFSNSRSEMNVSTLELGDSALYLCASSFLGSPDTQYFGPGTRLTVL.

This rearrangement joins TRBV7-6 to TRBJ1-6; 9 bases fit TRBD1. CDR3 size: 15 residues. V gave up 6 bases and J gave up 4 bases; unmatched junction bases: 4. Germline V gene sequence: CDR1 SGHVS, CDR2 FNYEAQ. The CDR3 loop reads CASREGTGYNSPLHF. The DNA for the CDR3 is TGTGCCAGCAGGGAAGGGACAGGGTATAATTCACCCCTCCACTTT.

The CDR3 loop reads CASSRDYGDYTF. Here the CDR3 DNA reads TGTGCCAGCAGCCGGGATTATGGAGACTACACCTTC. V gene TRBV6-6 combines with J gene TRBJ1-2; no clear D gene. Per germline, CDR1 MNHNY and CDR2 SVGAGI (reference sequence). The CDR3 is 12 residues long. V was trimmed by 6 bases and J by 10 bases, leaving 15 bases between them.

The chain joins TRBV5-1 to TRBJ1-6, with D uncertain. V was clipped by 4 bases and J by 5 bases, with 16 bases between them. CDR1 and CDR2 (germline): SGHRS, YFSETQ. CDR3 length: 16 residues. As DNA, the CDR3 is TGCGCCAGCAGCGCGGCGGAGGGAACCCATAATTCACCCCTCCACTTT. Its translation is CASSAAEGTHNSPLHF. The full variable domain, in which reference TRBV5-1 and TRBJ1-6 provide the parts outside the CDR3, is KAGVTQTPRYLIKTRGQQVTLSCSPISGHRSVSWYQQTPGQGLQFLFEYFSETQRNKGNFPGRFSGRQFSNSRSEMNVSTLELGDSALYLCASSAAEGTHNSPLHFGNGTRLTVT.

This chain links TRBV6-5 with TRBJ1-1; the D is unclear. The length of the CDR3 is 14 residues. V lost 2 bases, J lost 4 bases, and 11 bases lay in between. CDR1 is MNHEY and CDR2 is SVGAGI in the germline V gene. In DNA, the CDR3 is TGTGCCAGCAGTTACCGTTCCCATAGCACTGAAGCTTTCTTT. Translated, it gives CASSYRSHSTEAFF.

The chain employs TRBV9 and TRBJ2-1; D call uncertain. V was shortened by 0 bases and J by 9 bases, with 13 bases between the two germline ends. The germline CDR1 and CDR2 sequences are SGDLS and YYNGEE. The CDR3 totals 14 residues. In DNA form, the CDR3 reads TGTGCCAGCAGCGTAGGAGGTAGTTCTGGTGAGCAGTTCTTC. This translates into CASSVGGSSGEQFF.

The chain employs TRBV15 and TRBJ1-5; 9 nucleotides align to TRBD1. The CDR3 runs to 16 residues. Germline V gene lookup returns CDR1 LNHNV and CDR2 YYDKDF (reference sequence). V gave up 2 bases and J gave up 6 bases; unmatched junction bases: 8. The CDR3 DNA sequence: TGTGCCACCAGCAGACGAAGCACAGGGGGCGGTCAGCCCCAGCATTTT. Its translation: CATSRRSTGGGQPQHF.

This chain joins TRBV7-9 and TRBJ1-5; D not resolved. The V gene lost 1 base and the J gene lost 7 bases, with 8 bases spanning the gap. From germline, CDR1 is SEHNR and CDR2 FQNEAQ (reference sequence). This CDR3 is built from 13 residues. The CDR3 is CASSLGRSQPQHF. CDR3 nucleotide sequence: TGTGCCAGCAGCTTAGGGAGGAGCCAGCCCCAGCATTTT. Full variable domain (remainder filled in from reference TRBV7-9 and TRBJ1-5): DTGVSQNPRHKITKRGQNVTFRCDPISEHNRLYWYRQTLGQGPEFLTYFQNEAQLEKSRLLSDRFSAERPKGSFSTLEIQRTEQGDSAMYLCASSLGRSQPQHFGDGTRLSIL.

This clone occurred a few times. The gene calls are TRBV6-5 and TRBJ1-2; tentative D call: TRBD1 (5 bases). The CDR3 contains 14 residues. Germline CDR1 MNHEY, CDR2 SVGAGI. V gave up 5 bases and J gave up 6 bases, with 16 bases separating them. CDR3 loop: CASSTRRETDGYTF. Written as DNA, the CDR3 is TGTGCCAGCAGTACCCGCAGGGAAACGGATGGCTACACCTTC.